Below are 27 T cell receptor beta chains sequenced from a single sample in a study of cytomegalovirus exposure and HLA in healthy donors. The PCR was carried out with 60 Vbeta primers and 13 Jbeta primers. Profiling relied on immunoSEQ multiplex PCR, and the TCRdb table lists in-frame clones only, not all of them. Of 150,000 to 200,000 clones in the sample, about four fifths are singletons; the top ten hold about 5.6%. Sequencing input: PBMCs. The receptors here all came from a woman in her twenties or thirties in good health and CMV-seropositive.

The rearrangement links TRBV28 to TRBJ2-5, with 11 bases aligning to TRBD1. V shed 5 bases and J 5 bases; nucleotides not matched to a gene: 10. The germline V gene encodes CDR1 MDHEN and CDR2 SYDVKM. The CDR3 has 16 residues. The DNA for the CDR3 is TGTGCCAGCAGTACCCCTGGACAGGGGGCGCGGGAGACCCAGTACTTC. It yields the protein CASSTPGQGARETQYF.

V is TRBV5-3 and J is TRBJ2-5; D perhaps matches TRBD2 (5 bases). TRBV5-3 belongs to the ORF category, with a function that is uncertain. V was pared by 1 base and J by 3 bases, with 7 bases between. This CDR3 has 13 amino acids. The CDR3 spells CARSLSAEETQYF. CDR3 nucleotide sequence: TGTGCCAGAAGCTTGTCAGCGGAAGAGACCCAGTACTTC.

This CDR3 reads CASGVGGVGDTQYF. In DNA, the CDR3 is TGTGCCAGCGGAGTTGGCGGGGTGGGAGATACGCAGTATTTT. V usage is TRBV28 and J usage is TRBJ2-3; D may be TRBD2 (6 bases). The germline V gene has CDR1 MDHEN and CDR2 SYDVKM. The CDR3 covers 14 residues. V was shortened by 8 bases and J by 5 bases, with 17 bases between the two germline ends.

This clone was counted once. The CDR3 here is CASSLAASGMSDTQYF. The CDR3 DNA reads as TGTGCCAGCAGCTTAGCGGCGTCAGGGATGTCCGATACGCAGTATTTT. The genes are TRBV7-2 and TRBJ2-3; tentatively, D is TRBD1 (5 bases). Germline CDR1 and CDR2: SGHTA and FQGNSA. This CDR3 has 16 amino acids. V was trimmed by 0 bases and J by 6 bases, leaving 16 bases between them.

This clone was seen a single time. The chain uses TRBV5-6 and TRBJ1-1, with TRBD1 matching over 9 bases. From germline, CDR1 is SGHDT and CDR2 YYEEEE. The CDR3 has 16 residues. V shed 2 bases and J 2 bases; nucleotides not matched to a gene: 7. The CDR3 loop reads CASSLGTGYANTEAFF. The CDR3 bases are TGTGCCAGCAGCTTAGGGACAGGGTACGCTAACACTGAAGCTTTCTTT.

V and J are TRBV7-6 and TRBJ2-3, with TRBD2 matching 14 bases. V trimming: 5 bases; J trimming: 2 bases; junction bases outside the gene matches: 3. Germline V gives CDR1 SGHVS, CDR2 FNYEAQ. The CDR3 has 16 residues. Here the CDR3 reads CASSRTSGGPTDTQYF. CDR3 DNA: TGTGCCAGCAGCCGGACTAGCGGGGGGCCCACAGATACGCAGTATTTT. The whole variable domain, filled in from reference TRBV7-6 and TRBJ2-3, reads GAGVSQSPRYKVTKRGQDVALRCDPISGHVSLYWYRQALGQGPEFLTYFNYEAQQDKSGLPNDRFSAERPEGSISTLTIQRTEQRDSAMYRCASSRTSGGPTDTQYFGPGTRLTVL.

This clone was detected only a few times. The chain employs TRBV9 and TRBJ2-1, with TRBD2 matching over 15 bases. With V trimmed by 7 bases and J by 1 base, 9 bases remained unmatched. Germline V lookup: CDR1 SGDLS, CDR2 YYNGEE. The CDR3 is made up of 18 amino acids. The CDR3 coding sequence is TGTGCCAGCTCCAGGACTAGCGGGGGGGCTATATCCTACAATGAGCAGTTCTTC. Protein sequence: CASSRTSGGAISYNEQFF.

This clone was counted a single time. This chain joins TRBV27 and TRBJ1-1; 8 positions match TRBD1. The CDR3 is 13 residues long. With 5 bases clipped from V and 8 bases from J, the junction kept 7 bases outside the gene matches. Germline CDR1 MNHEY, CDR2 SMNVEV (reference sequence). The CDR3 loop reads CASSTRGRGEAFF. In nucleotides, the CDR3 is TGTGCCAGCAGTACCAGGGGGCGCGGGGAAGCTTTCTTT.

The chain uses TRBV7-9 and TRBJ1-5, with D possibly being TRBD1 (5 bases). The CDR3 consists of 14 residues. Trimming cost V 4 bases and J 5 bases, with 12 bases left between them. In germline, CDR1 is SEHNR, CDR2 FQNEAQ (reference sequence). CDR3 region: CASSSPGYDQPQHF. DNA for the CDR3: TGTGCCAGCAGCTCCCCAGGGTATGATCAGCCCCAGCATTTT.

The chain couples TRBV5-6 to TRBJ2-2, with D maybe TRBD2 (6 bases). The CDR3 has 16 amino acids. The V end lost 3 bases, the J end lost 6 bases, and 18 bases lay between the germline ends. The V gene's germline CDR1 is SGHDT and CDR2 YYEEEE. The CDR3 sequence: CASSYSPRGTAGELFF. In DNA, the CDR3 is TGTGCCAGCAGCTACTCTCCCCGGGGGACGGCCGGGGAGCTGTTTTTT.

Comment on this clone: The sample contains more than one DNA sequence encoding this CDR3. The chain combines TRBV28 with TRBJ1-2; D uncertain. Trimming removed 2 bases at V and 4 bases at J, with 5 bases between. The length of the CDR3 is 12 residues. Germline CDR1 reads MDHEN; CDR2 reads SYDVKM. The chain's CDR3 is CASSLSGYGYTF. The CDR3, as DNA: TGTGCCAGCAGTTTAAGCGGCTATGGCTACACCTTC.

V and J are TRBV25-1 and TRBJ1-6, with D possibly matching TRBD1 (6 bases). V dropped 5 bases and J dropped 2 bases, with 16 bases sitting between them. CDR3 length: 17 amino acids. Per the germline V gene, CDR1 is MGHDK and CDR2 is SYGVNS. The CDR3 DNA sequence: TGTGCCAGCAGTCGTAGACAGGACTTTACCTATAATTCACCCCTCCACTTT. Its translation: CASSRRQDFTYNSPLHF. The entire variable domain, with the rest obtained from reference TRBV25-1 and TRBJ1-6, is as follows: EADIYQTPRYLVIGTGKKITLECSQTMGHDKMYWYQQDPGMELHLIHYSYGVNSTEKGDLSSESTVSRIRTEHFPLTLESARPSHTSQYLCASSRRQDFTYNSPLHFGNGTRLTVT.

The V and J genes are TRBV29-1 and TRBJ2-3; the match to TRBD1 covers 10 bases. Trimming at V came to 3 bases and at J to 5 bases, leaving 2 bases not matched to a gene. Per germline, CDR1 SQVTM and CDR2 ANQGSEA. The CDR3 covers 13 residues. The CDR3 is CSVEGQGRDTQYF. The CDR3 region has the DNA TGCAGCGTTGAGGGACAGGGGCGAGATACGCAGTATTTT.

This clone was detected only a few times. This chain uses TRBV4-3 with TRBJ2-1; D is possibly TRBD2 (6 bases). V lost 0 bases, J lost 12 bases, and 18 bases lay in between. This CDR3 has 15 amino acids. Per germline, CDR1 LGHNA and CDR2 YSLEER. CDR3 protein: CASSQEASADPSQFF. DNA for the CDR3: TGCGCCAGCAGCCAAGAGGCTAGCGCAGATCCTTCGCAGTTCTTC.

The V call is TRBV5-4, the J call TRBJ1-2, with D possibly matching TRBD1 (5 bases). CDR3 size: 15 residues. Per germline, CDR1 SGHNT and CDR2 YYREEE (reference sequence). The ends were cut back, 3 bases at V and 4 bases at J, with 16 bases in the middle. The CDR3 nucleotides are TGTGCCAGCAGCTCCGGGGGGGATCTACCCTATGGCTACACCTTC. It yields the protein CASSSGGDLPYGYTF. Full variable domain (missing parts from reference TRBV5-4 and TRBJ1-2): ETGVTQSPTHLIKTRGQQVTLRCSSQSGHNTVSWYQQALGQGPQFIFQYYREEENGRGNFPPRFSGLQFPNYSSELNVNALELDDSALYLCASSSGGDLPYGYTFGSGTRLTVV.

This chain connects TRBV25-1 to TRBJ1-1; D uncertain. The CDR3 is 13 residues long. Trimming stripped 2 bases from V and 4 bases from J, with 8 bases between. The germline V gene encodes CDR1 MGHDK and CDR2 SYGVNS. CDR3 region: CASSERSGTEAFF. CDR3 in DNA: TGTGCCAGCAGTGAAAGATCGGGCACTGAAGCTTTCTTT. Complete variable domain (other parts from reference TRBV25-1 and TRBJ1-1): EADIYQTPRYLVIGTGKKITLECSQTMGHDKMYWYQQDPGMELHLIHYSYGVNSTEKGDLSSESTVSRIRTEHFPLTLESARPSHTSQYLCASSERSGTEAFFGQGTRLTVV.

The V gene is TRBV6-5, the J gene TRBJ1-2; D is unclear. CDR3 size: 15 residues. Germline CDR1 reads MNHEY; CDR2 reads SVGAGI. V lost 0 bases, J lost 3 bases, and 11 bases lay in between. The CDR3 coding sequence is TGTGCCAGCAGTTACTCCTCCTATAATGACTATGGCTACACCTTC. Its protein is CASSYSSYNDYGYTF.

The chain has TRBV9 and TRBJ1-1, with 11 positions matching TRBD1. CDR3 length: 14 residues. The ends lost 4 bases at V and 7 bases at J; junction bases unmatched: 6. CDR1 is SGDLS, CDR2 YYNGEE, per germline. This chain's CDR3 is CASSLGQGVDEAFF. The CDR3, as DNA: TGTGCCAGCAGCTTGGGACAGGGGGTTGATGAAGCTTTCTTT. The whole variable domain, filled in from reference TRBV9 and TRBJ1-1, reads DSGVTQTPKHLITATGQRVTLRCSPRSGDLSVYWYQQSLDQGLQFLIQYYNGEERAKGNILERFSAQQFPDLHSELNLSSLELGDSALYFCASSLGQGVDEAFFGQGTRLTVV.

This chain's CDR3 is CAIREQGDWRDEQYF. CDR3 DNA: TGTGCCATCAGGGAACAGGGTGACTGGCGGGACGAGCAGTACTTC. V and J are TRBV10-3 and TRBJ2-7, with D possibly matching TRBD1 (6 bases). The CDR3 is made up of 15 amino acids. V was trimmed by 6 bases and J by 5 bases, leaving 20 bases between them. Germline CDR1 is ENHRY and CDR2 is SYGVKD.

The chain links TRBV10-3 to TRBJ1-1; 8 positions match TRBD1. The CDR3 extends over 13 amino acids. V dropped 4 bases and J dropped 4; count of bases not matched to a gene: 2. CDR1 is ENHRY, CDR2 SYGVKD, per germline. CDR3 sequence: CAISGQGFTEAFF. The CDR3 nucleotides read TGTGCCATCAGTGGACAGGGGTTCACTGAAGCTTTCTTT.

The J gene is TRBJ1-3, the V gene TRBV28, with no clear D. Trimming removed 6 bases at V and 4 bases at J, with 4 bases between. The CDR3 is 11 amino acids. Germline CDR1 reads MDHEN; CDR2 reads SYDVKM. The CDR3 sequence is CASSMGNTIYF. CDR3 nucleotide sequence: TGTGCCAGCAGCATGGGAAACACCATATATTTT.

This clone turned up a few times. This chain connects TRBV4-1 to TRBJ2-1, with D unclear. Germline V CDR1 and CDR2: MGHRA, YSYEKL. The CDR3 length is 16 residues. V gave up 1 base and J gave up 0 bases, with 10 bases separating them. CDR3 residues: CASSQAQTYSYNEQFF. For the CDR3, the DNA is TGCGCCAGCAGCCAAGCGCAAACCTACTCCTACAATGAGCAGTTCTTC.

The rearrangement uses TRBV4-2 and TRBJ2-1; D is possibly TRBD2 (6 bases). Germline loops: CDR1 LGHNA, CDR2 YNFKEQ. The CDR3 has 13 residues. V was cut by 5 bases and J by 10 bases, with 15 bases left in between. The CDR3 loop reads CASSTAGLPEQFF. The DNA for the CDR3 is TGTGCCAGCAGCACGGCGGGACTCCCGGAGCAGTTCTTC.

The CDR3 sequence is CASSLGGGSGSQRNNEQFF. In DNA, the CDR3 is TGCGCCAGCAGCTTGGGCGGGGGTAGCGGGAGTCAAAGGAACAATGAGCAGTTCTTC. J is TRBJ2-1 and V is TRBV5-1; 9 bases are a match to TRBD2. J gave up 5 bases and V 0 bases, and 15 bases lay outside the gene matches. The CDR3 totals 19 residues. Germline loops: CDR1 SGHRS, CDR2 YFSETQ.

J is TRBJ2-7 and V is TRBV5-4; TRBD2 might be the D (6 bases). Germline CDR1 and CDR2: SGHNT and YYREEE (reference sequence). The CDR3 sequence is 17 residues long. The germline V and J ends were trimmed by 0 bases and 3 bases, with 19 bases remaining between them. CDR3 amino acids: CASSLAVRGTGNYEQYF. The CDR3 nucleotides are TGTGCCAGCAGCTTGGCGGTACGGGGGACTGGAAACTACGAGCAGTACTTC.

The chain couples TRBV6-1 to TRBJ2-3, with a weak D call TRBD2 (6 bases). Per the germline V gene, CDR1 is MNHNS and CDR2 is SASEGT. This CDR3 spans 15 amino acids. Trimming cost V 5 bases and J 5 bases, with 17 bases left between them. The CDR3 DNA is TGTGCCAGCAGTTTTGGGGGGACTGAGGGAGATACGCAGTATTTT. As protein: CASSFGGTEGDTQYF.

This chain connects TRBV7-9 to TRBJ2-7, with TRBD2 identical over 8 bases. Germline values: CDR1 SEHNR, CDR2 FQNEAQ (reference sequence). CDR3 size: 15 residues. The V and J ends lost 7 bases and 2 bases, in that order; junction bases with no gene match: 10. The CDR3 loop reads CASNRAGANPYEQYF. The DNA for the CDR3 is TGTGCCAGCAATCGAGCGGGGGCGAACCCCTACGAGCAGTACTTC.